A single sample gave rise to the 29 T cell receptor beta chains below, sequenced in a study of blood T cell repertoires in COVID-19. The repertoire was sequenced with immunoSEQ multiplex PCR; TCRdb's copy has only in-frame clones and lacks some. This repertoire shows 150,000 to 250,000 clones, approximately 82% found once; its top ten account for approximately 6.9%. What was sequenced was peripheral blood. The receptors come from a human donor with acute or convalescent COVID-19. The donor label of this sample is uncertain.

This clone occurred a few times. V and J are TRBV6-5 and TRBJ2-1; 14 bases map to TRBD2. Per the germline V gene, CDR1 is MNHEY and CDR2 is SVGAGI. The junction had 8 bases not matched to a gene; V was cut back by 7 bases and J by 9 bases. The CDR3 totals 15 residues. This CDR3 is CASTRGTSGGTEQFF. The CDR3 nucleotides are TGTGCCAGCACCCGAGGGACTAGCGGGGGTACTGAGCAGTTCTTC.

This clone showed up just a few times. In the same sample, other DNA sequences code for this CDR3. J is TRBJ2-7 and V is TRBV7-9; TRBD1 aligns across 7 bases. The CDR3 is 14 amino acids. The V and J ends lost 3 bases and 4 bases, in that order; junction bases with no gene match: 6. CDR1 is SEHNR and CDR2 is FQNEAQ in the germline V gene (reference sequence). CDR3 sequence: CASSLTGKGYEQYF. CDR3 bases: TGTGCCAGCAGCTTGACAGGGAAGGGTTACGAGCAGTACTTC.

The chain has TRBV9 and TRBJ2-5; D not resolved. The V and J ends lost 6 bases and 1 base respectively, with 7 bases between them. The length of the CDR3 is 12 residues. Germline V gene data show CDR1 as SGDLS and CDR2 as YYNGEE. The CDR3 bases are TGTGCCAGCATTAGCCGCCAAGAGACCCAGTACTTC. This sequence encodes CASISRQETQYF.

CDR3 in amino acids: CAISESPRGGTDTQYF. CDR3 bases: TGTGCCATCAGTGAGTCTCCCAGGGGGGGCACAGATACGCAGTATTTT. V usage is TRBV10-3 and J usage is TRBJ2-3; possibly TRBD1 for D (7 bases). Looked up from germline, CDR1 is ENHRY and CDR2 is SYGVKD. This CDR3 spans 16 amino acids. Trimming stripped 0 bases from V and 1 base from J, with 11 bases between.

The chain joins TRBV28 to TRBJ2-1; 7 bases align to TRBD1. The junction had 5 bases not matched to a gene; V was cut back by 1 base and J by 5 bases. Germline V CDR1 and CDR2: MDHEN, SYDVKM. The CDR3 consists of 15 residues. In DNA form, the CDR3 reads TGTGCCAGCAGTTTATCGGGACAGCCAAACAATGAGCAGTTCTTC. This sequence encodes CASSLSGQPNNEQFF.

This clone appeared once. The chain is built from TRBV7-2 and TRBJ2-3, with 7 bases that match TRBD2. Losses at the gene ends were 3 bases for V and 9 bases for J; bases not matched to a gene: 9. In germline, CDR1 is SGHTA, CDR2 FQGNSA. The CDR3 runs to 14 residues. CDR3 bases: TGTGCCAGCAGCTTGCCGGGGGGTAGCCTAACGCAGTATTTT. This sequence encodes CASSLPGGSLTQYF. The full variable domain, in which reference TRBV7-2 and TRBJ2-3 provide the parts outside the CDR3, is GAGVSQSPSNKVTEKGKDVELRCDPISGHTALYWYRQSLGQGLEFLIYFQGNSAPDKSGLPSDRFSAERTGGSVSTLTIQRTQQEDSAVYLCASSLPGGSLTQYFGPGTRLTVL.

This chain uses TRBV5-6 with TRBJ1-2, with TRBD1 matching over 10 bases. The germline V gene has CDR1 SGHDT and CDR2 YYEEEE. With 0 bases clipped from V and 2 bases from J, the junction kept 13 bases outside the gene matches. This CDR3 has 19 residues. CDR3 residues: CASSLAGGTGASRNYGYTF. CDR3 DNA sequence: TGTGCCAGCAGCTTGGCCGGAGGGACAGGGGCCAGTCGGAACTATGGCTACACCTTC.

The genes are TRBV2 and TRBJ1-6; 8 nucleotides align to TRBD1. The CDR3 covers 13 residues. V gave up 7 bases and J gave up 7 bases; unmatched junction bases: 3. Per germline, CDR1 SNHLY and CDR2 FYNNEI. In DNA form, the CDR3 reads TGTGCCAGCAACCCAGGGGGCAATTCACCCCTCCACTTT. It codes for CASNPGGNSPLHF.

The rearrangement links TRBV28 to TRBJ1-2; D is undetermined. The CDR3 contains 14 residues. The germline V gene has CDR1 MDHEN and CDR2 SYDVKM. The V and J ends lost 8 bases and 4 bases respectively, with 17 bases between them. As DNA, the CDR3 is TGTGCCAGCCAGTCGGGAGGGAACCGCTATGGCTACACCTTC. Translation gives CASQSGGNRYGYTF.

DNA for the CDR3: TGTGCCAGCAGCACCTCCAGATCGGGGATCTACACGATCACCGGGGAGCTGTTTTTT. Amino acid sequence: CASSTSRSGIYTITGELFF. V and J are TRBV9 and TRBJ2-2; D is perhaps TRBD2 (5 bases). Germline CDR1 and CDR2: SGDLS and YYNGEE. The CDR3 has 19 amino acids. V lost 4 bases and J 4 bases, leaving 26 bases between the germline ends.

The rearrangement links TRBV28 to TRBJ1-5; D is possibly TRBD1 (6 bases). The germline CDR1 and CDR2 sequences are MDHEN and SYDVKM. The V and J ends lost 1 base and 3 bases respectively, with 10 bases between them. This CDR3 is 15 amino acids long. The CDR3 loop is CASSLSGTFNQPQHF. CDR3 nucleotide sequence: TGTGCCAGCAGTTTATCCGGGACATTCAATCAGCCCCAGCATTTT.

The CDR3, as DNA: TGTGCCAGCAGTTACGCTGCAGGCTCCTACGAGCAGTACTTC. Its translation is CASSYAAGSYEQYF. The V gene is TRBV6-5, the J gene TRBJ2-7; no clear D. Trimming cost V 2 bases and J 0 bases, with 8 bases left between them. The CDR3 runs to 14 residues. Germline CDR1 is MNHEY and CDR2 is SVGAGI.

V is TRBV6-5 and J is TRBJ2-1, with a weak D call TRBD2 (6 bases). This CDR3 is 15 amino acids long. Germline V lookup: CDR1 MNHEY, CDR2 SVGAGI. The V gene lost 6 bases and the J gene lost 7 bases, with 19 bases spanning the gap. The CDR3 loop is CASRPLGMGGNEQFF. The CDR3 DNA reads TGTGCCAGCAGACCCCTGGGCATGGGGGGAAATGAGCAGTTCTTC.

This chain uses TRBV27 with TRBJ1-5; TRBD1 matches at 8 bases. The trim removed 6 bases at V and 2 bases at J, leaving 9 bases unmatched. Germline V gene sequence: CDR1 MNHEY, CDR2 SMNVEV (reference sequence). CDR3 length: 16 amino acids. The CDR3 sequence is CASRPGGRWGNQPQHF. CDR3 coding DNA: TGTGCCAGCAGGCCAGGGGGCCGGTGGGGCAATCAGCCCCAGCATTTT.

The CDR3 is CASTQEGVTNEKLFF. The DNA of the CDR3 is TGTGCCAGCACTCAAGAGGGGGTAACTAATGAAAAACTGTTTTTT. The chain has TRBV2 and TRBJ1-4; the D gene is possibly TRBD1 (6 bases). Germline loops: CDR1 SNHLY, CDR2 FYNNEI. V gave up 7 bases and J gave up 1 base, with 13 bases separating them. The CDR3 covers 15 residues.

The V call is TRBV15, the J call TRBJ1-5, with TRBD1 matching over 8 bases. Germline V gene sequence: CDR1 LNHNV, CDR2 YYDKDF (reference sequence). V lost 5 bases, J lost 9 bases, and 12 bases stayed unmatched. The CDR3 has 15 residues. This chain's CDR3 is CATSRTDRGQGPQHF. CDR3 DNA sequence: TGTGCCACCAGCCGAACCGACAGGGGCCAGGGGCCCCAGCATTTT.

The CDR3 DNA is TGTGCCTGGAACACAGGGGGCCCCGGGGAGCTGTTTTTT. It codes for CAWNTGGPGELFF. The chain is built from TRBV30 and TRBJ2-2, with 9 bases matching TRBD1. The CDR3 is 13 amino acids. V was pared by 4 bases and J by 6 bases, with 3 bases of the junction left unmatched. The germline CDR1 and CDR2 sequences are GTSNPN and SVGIG (reference sequence). The full variable domain, with the rest looked up from reference TRBV30 and TRBJ2-2, is SQTIHQWPATLVQPVGSPLSLECTVEGTSNPNLYWYRQAAGRGLQLLFYSVGIGQISSEVPQNLSASRPQDRQFILSSKKLLLSDSGFYLCAWNTGGPGELFFGEGSRLTVL.

The V gene is TRBV19, the J gene TRBJ1-5; D unclear. CDR3 length: 13 residues. Per the germline V gene, CDR1 is LNHDA and CDR2 is SQIVND (reference sequence). Trimming took 10 bases from V and 3 from J, leaving 13 bases between them. CDR3 sequence: CATRGQPNQPQHF. Written as DNA, the CDR3 is TGTGCCACAAGAGGGCAGCCCAATCAGCCCCAGCATTTT.

The CDR3 region is CASSIRLGQYYEQYF. The CDR3 DNA sequence: TGTGCCAGTAGTATAAGGTTGGGACAGTACTACGAGCAGTACTTC. The V gene is TRBV19, the J gene TRBJ2-7; TRBD1 matches at 7 bases. With V trimmed by 2 bases and J by 3 bases, 7 bases remained unmatched. CDR1 is LNHDA, CDR2 SQIVND, per germline (reference sequence). The CDR3 totals 15 residues.

The J gene is TRBJ2-7, the V gene TRBV6-2 or TRBV6-3; D call uncertain. The CDR3 is 14 amino acids. Germline assignment: CDR1 MNHEY and CDR2 SVGEGT. Trimming stripped 6 bases from V and 9 bases from J, with 21 bases between. The CDR3: CASSESRPLPGQYF. In DNA form, the CDR3 reads TGTGCCAGCAGCGAGAGCCGGCCACTACCTGGGCAGTACTTC.

The chain joins TRBV20-1 to TRBJ2-3; 7 nucleotides match TRBD2. V was pared by 7 bases and J by 6 bases, with 4 bases of the junction left unmatched. Germline V gives CDR1 DFQATT, CDR2 SNEGSKA (reference sequence). This CDR3 has 11 amino acids. As DNA, the CDR3 is TGCAGTGTCGGGGGGTTCGATACGCAGTATTTT. Its protein is CSVGGFDTQYF.

V gene TRBV20-1 combines with J gene TRBJ2-3; D gene unclear. Per the germline V gene, CDR1 is DFQATT and CDR2 is SNEGSKA (reference sequence). The germline V and J ends were trimmed by 4 bases and 3 bases, with 5 bases remaining between them. The CDR3 is 11 amino acids. The CDR3 sequence is CSATSTDTQYF. CDR3 DNA: TGCAGTGCTACCAGTACAGATACGCAGTATTTT.

The rearrangement joins TRBV24-1 to TRBJ2-3; no firm D call. This CDR3 has 12 amino acids. The V gene lost 9 bases and the J gene lost 0 bases, with 6 bases spanning the gap. Germline CDR1 KGHDR, CDR2 SFDVKD. As DNA, the CDR3 is TGTGCCACCCAGGCAAGCACAGATACGCAGTATTTT. Its translation is CATQASTDTQYF.

The chain uses TRBV19 and TRBJ2-5; TRBD2 matches 11 bases. The germline gives CDR1 LNHDA, CDR2 SQIVND (reference sequence). With 4 bases clipped from V and 4 bases from J, the junction kept 5 bases outside the gene matches. This CDR3 is 15 amino acids long. The CDR3 sequence is CASSTTSGALETQYF. In DNA form, the CDR3 reads TGTGCCAGTAGTACGACTAGCGGGGCGTTAGAGACCCAGTACTTC.

This clone was seen a single time. The chain recombines TRBV29-1 with TRBJ1-2; D is unclear. The CDR3 length is 11 residues. V lost 4 bases and J lost 5, with 8 bases in between. Germline CDR1 and CDR2: SQVTM and ANQGSEA. The CDR3 reads CSVASEYGYTF. CDR3 nucleotide sequence: TGCAGCGTTGCCAGCGAGTATGGCTACACCTTC.

J is TRBJ1-4 and V is TRBV10-3, with 9 bases fitting TRBD1. CDR3 size: 13 residues. Germline CDR1 reads ENHRY; CDR2 reads SYGVKD. The V segment lost 4 bases and the J segment 8 bases; nucleotides outside the gene matches: 2. CDR3 sequence (DNA): TGTGCCATCAGTGGAGGACAGGGGGAAAAACTGTTTTTT. This sequence encodes CAISGGQGEKLFF.

This chain links TRBV2 with TRBJ1-4; 8 bases are shared with TRBD1. V trimming: 6 bases; J trimming: 2 bases; junction bases outside the gene matches: 8. Germline assignment: CDR1 SNHLY and CDR2 FYNNEI. CDR3 length equals 16 residues. The CDR3 loop reads CASSQRTGSTNEKLFF. The CDR3 nucleotides are TGTGCCAGCAGCCAACGGACAGGGTCGACTAATGAAAAACTGTTTTTT.

This chain connects TRBV28 to TRBJ1-5; 8 positions match TRBD1. The germline gives CDR1 MDHEN, CDR2 SYDVKM. The junction had 9 bases not matched to a gene; V was cut back by 6 bases and J by 2 bases. There are 16 residues in the CDR3. CDR3 sequence: CASSKVGQGRNQPQHF. CDR3 nucleotides: TGTGCCAGCAGCAAAGTAGGACAGGGACGCAATCAGCCCCAGCATTTT.

The V and J genes are TRBV7-8 and TRBJ2-4; 11 positions match TRBD1. V shed 5 bases and J 7 bases; nucleotides not matched to a gene: 1. Germline CDR1 is SGHVS and CDR2 is FQNEAQ. CDR3 length: 13 amino acids. CDR3 coding DNA: TGTGCCAGCAGCCGGACAGGGGGCAACATTCAGTACTTC. Its protein product is CASSRTGGNIQYF.